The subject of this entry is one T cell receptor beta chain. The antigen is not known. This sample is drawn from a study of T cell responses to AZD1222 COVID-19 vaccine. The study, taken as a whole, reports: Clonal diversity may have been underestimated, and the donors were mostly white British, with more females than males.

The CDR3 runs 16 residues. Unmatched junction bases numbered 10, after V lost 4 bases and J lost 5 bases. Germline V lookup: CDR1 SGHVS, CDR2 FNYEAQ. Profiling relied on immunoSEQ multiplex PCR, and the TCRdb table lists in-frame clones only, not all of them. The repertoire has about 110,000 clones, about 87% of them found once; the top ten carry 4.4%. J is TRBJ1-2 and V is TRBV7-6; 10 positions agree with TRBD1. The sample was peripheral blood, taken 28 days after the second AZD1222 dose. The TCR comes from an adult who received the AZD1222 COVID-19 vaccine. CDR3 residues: CASSSIRKDRGYGYTF. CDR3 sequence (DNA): TGTGCCAGCAGCTCTATTAGGAAGGACAGGGGGTATGGCTACACCTTC.